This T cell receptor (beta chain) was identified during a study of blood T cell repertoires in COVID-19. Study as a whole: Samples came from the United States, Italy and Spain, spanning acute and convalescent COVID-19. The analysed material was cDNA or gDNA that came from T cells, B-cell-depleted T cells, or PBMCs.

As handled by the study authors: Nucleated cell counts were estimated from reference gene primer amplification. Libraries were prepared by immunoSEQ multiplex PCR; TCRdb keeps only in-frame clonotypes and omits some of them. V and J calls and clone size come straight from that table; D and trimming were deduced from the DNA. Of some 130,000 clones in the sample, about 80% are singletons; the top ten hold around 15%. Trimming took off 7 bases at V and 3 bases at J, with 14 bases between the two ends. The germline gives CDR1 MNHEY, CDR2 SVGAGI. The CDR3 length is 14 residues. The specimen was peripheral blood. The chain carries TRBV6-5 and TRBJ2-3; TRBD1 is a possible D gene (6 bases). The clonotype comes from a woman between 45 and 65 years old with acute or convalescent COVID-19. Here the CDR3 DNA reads TGTGCCAGCATGGCCCTAGGACAGACAGATACGCAGTATTTT. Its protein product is CASMALGQTDTQYF.